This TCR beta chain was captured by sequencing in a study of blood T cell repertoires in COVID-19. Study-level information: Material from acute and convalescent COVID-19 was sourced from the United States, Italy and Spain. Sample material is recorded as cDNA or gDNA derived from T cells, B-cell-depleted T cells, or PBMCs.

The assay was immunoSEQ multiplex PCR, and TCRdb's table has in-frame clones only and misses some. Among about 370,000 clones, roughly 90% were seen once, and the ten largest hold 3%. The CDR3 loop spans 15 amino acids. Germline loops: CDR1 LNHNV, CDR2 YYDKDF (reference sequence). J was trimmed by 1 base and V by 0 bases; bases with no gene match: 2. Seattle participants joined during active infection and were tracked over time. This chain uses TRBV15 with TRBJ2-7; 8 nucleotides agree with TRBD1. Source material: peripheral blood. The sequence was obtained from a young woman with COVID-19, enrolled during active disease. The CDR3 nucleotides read TGTGCCACCAGCAGAGAGCGGACAGGGTCCTACGAGCAGTACTTC. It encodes CATSRERTGSYEQYF. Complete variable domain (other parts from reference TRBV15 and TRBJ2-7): DAMVIQNPRYQVTQFGKPVTLSCSQTLNHNVMYWYQQKSSQAPKLLFHYYDKDFNNEADTPDNFQSRRPNTSFCFLDIRSPGLGDTAMYLCATSRERTGSYEQYFGPGTRLTVT.